This passage covers 5 T cell receptor beta chains from one sample sequenced in a study of PD-L1 blockade in urothelial cancer. As to time point: pretreatment peripheral blood. Profiling relied on immunoSEQ multiplex PCR, and the TCRdb table lists in-frame clones only, not all of them. Here the sample spans about 72,000 clones, 86% being singletons. The material was PBMCs, obtained around atezolizumab (anti-PD-L1) treatment. These receptors were taken from a man in his sixties with urothelial cancer.

This sequence joins TRBV6-6 and TRBJ2-7, with a tentative D call TRBD2 (6 bases). V was clipped by 2 bases and J by 3 bases, with 17 bases between them. CDR3 size: 16 residues. Germline V gene sequence: CDR1 MNHNY, CDR2 SVGAGI (reference sequence). CDR3 residues: CASSYDTAGGSYEQYF. CDR3 in DNA: TGTGCCAGCAGTTACGACACCGCCGGGGGAAGCTACGAGCAGTACTTC.

This clone was counted between two and nine times. V usage is TRBV7-2 and J usage is TRBJ1-6, with a weak D call TRBD1 (5 bases). CDR3 length: 14 amino acids. Between the trimmed V and J ends, which lost 5 bases and 7 bases, there was a span of 12 bases. From germline, CDR1 is SGHTA and CDR2 FQGNSA. This CDR3 is CASSRRGANSPLHF. The CDR3 DNA reads TGTGCCAGCAGCCGCCGCGGGGCGAATTCACCCCTCCACTTT.

In its sample, this clone was seen a few times. The chain joins TRBV10-3 to TRBJ1-4; 9 positions match TRBD1. The CDR3 runs 21 residues. Germline V CDR1 and CDR2: ENHRY, SYGVKD. V was pared by 4 bases and J by 1 base, with 19 bases of the junction left unmatched. CDR3 region: CAISGPREGTGRTVTNEKLFF. The CDR3 DNA reads TGTGCCATCAGTGGCCCTAGGGAAGGGACAGGGAGAACGGTAACTAATGAAAAACTGTTTTTT.

The chain employs TRBV11-1 and TRBJ1-1; D call uncertain. There are 13 residues in the CDR3. Trimming removed 6 bases at V and 2 bases at J, with 10 bases between. Germline values: CDR1 SGHAT, CDR2 FQDESV (reference sequence). CDR3 nucleotide sequence: TGTGCCAGCAGTTATAACTTCAACACTGAAGCTTTCTTT. This sequence encodes CASSYNFNTEAFF. Using reference TRBV11-1 and TRBJ1-1 for the parts outside the CDR3, the full variable domain is EAEVAQSPRYKITEKSQAVAFWCDPISGHATLYWYRQILGQGPELLVQFQDESVVDDSQLPKDRFSAERLKGVDSTLKIQPAELGDSAMYLCASSYNFNTEAFFGQGTRLTVV.

The chain couples TRBV11-3 to TRBJ1-4; no definite D call. The germline gives CDR1 SGHNT, CDR2 YENEEA. With 1 base removed from V and 8 bases from J, the gap between germline ends came to 11 bases. CDR3 size: 14 residues. CDR3 region: CASSLVAAGEKLFF. The DNA for the CDR3 is TGTGCCAGCAGCTTAGTTGCGGCTGGGGAAAAACTGTTTTTT.